These T cell receptor beta chains were read from a single sample in a study of shared clonotypes between healthy human individuals. Measured with immunoSEQ multiplex PCR; TCRdb has only the in-frame clones, and not every one. Of some 470,000 clones in the sample, 60% to 85% were seen once. The sequencing input was PBMCs. These receptors were obtained from a woman in her thirties or forties in good health. Some clones in this sample may be carry-over from other donors' samples. The CDR3 runs from the conserved cysteine through the conserved F or W. The D gene is left open where the match is weak. Expanded clones are given a class, and other clones once, few, many or no size at all.

abundance: -
v_gene: TRBV5-1
j_gene: TRBJ1-1
d_gene: TRBD1
CDR3nt: TGCGCCAGCAGCCGATATACAGGGGGACAGACTGAAGCTTTCTTT
CDR3aa: CASSRYTGGQTEAFF

abundance: -
v_gene: TRBV7-3
j_gene: TRBJ2-1
d_gene: -
CDR3nt: TGTGCCAGCAGCTCAGGACACAATGAGCAGTTCTTC
CDR3aa: CASSSGHNEQFF

abundance: -
v_gene: TRBV10-3
j_gene: TRBJ2-7
d_gene: TRBD1
CDR3nt: TGTGCCATCAGTGGGGGGAGCCAGGGGGCGAGTTACGAGCAGTACTTC
CDR3aa: CAISGGSQGASYEQYF

abundance: -
v_gene: TRBV30
j_gene: TRBJ2-2
d_gene: -
CDR3nt: TGTGCCTGGAGGGACGGCCCCGGCACCGGGGAGCTGTTTTTT
CDR3aa: CAWRDGPGTGELFF

abundance: -
v_gene: TRBV6-1
j_gene: TRBJ1-1
d_gene: -
CDR3nt: TGTGCCAGCATCCGACAGCCTGAAGCTTTCTTT
CDR3aa: CASIRQPEAFF

abundance: -
v_gene: TRBV9
j_gene: TRBJ1-2
d_gene: TRBD1
CDR3nt: TGTGCCAGCAGCGGGGGACAGGATGTTTTGCATGGCTACACCTTC
CDR3aa: CASSGGQDVLHGYTF

abundance: -
v_gene: TRBV5-1
j_gene: TRBJ2-1
d_gene: TRBD2
CDR3nt: TGCGCCAGCAGCCAAACCGGGACTAGCGGGGCCAATGAGCAGTTCTTC
CDR3aa: CASSQTGTSGANEQFF

abundance: -
v_gene: TRBV7-9
j_gene: TRBJ1-1
d_gene: -
CDR3nt: TGTGCCAGCAGCTTGGGATCGGTGAACACTGAAGCTTTCTTT
CDR3aa: CASSLGSVNTEAFF

abundance: few
v_gene: TRBV4-1
j_gene: TRBJ2-1
d_gene: TRBD2
CDR3nt: TGCGCCAGCAGCCAAGTTCCGGGAGGGCGGTACAATGAGCAGTTCTTC
CDR3aa: CASSQVPGGRYNEQFF

abundance: -
v_gene: TRBV7-6
j_gene: TRBJ2-5
d_gene: TRBD2
CDR3nt: TGTGCCAGCAGCCTGCTCCGGACTAGCGGGAGGGAAGAGACCCAGTACTTC
CDR3aa: CASSLLRTSGREETQYF

abundance: many
v_gene: TRBV30
j_gene: TRBJ1-1
d_gene: -
CDR3nt: TGTGCCGGGGCCCGATGGGGTAACACTGAAGCTTTCTTT
CDR3aa: CAGARWGNTEAFF

abundance: -
v_gene: TRBV5-6
j_gene: TRBJ2-3
d_gene: -
CDR3nt: TGTGCCAGCAGCTGGGGACTTCGGTCTAGCACAGATACGCAGTATTTT
CDR3aa: CASSWGLRSSTDTQYF

abundance: -
v_gene: TRBV27
j_gene: TRBJ2-5
d_gene: -
CDR3nt: TGTGCCAGCAGTCCTGGGACCCGTAAAGAGACCCAGTACTTC
CDR3aa: CASSPGTRKETQYF

abundance: few
v_gene: TRBV7-3
j_gene: TRBJ2-2
d_gene: TRBD1
CDR3nt: TGTGCCAGCAGCTGGACAGGGGGCGCGGCCGGGGAGCTGTTTTTT
CDR3aa: CASSWTGGAAGELFF

abundance: -
v_gene: TRBV6-5
j_gene: TRBJ2-7
d_gene: -
CDR3nt: TGTGCCAGCAGGCCACCGGGACCATCCTACGAGCAGTACTTC
CDR3aa: CASRPPGPSYEQYF

abundance: few
v_gene: TRBV13
j_gene: TRBJ2-1
d_gene: -
CDR3nt: TGTGCCAGCAGCTCCCTTTTTCGGGAGAGGCACAATGAGCAGTTCTTC
CDR3aa: CASSSLFRERHNEQFF

abundance: -
v_gene: TRBV18
j_gene: TRBJ2-7
d_gene: -
CDR3nt: TGTGCCAGCTCAGGGACTGACACCTACGAGCAGTACTTC
CDR3aa: CASSGTDTYEQYF

abundance: -
v_gene: TRBV7-9
j_gene: TRBJ2-2
d_gene: -
CDR3nt: TGTGCCAGCAGAAATACAGCGGCCGGGGAGCTGTTTTTT
CDR3aa: CASRNTAAGELFF

abundance: -
v_gene: TRBV7-3
j_gene: TRBJ2-1
d_gene: TRBD2
CDR3nt: TGTGCCAGCAGCTTGGGGACTAGCGGGAGACGTGAGCAGTTCTTC
CDR3aa: CASSLGTSGRREQFF

abundance: -
v_gene: TRBV6-1
j_gene: TRBJ2-2
d_gene: -
CDR3nt: TGTGCCAGCAGGGGCCAGGGTGGGACCGGGGAGCTGTTTTTT
CDR3aa: CASRGQGGTGELFF

abundance: -
v_gene: TRBV30
j_gene: TRBJ2-1
d_gene: TRBD1
CDR3nt: TGTGCCTGGAGTGCGACAGGGTCCTACAATGAGCAGTTCTTC
CDR3aa: CAWSATGSYNEQFF

abundance: -
v_gene: TRBV5-1
j_gene: TRBJ2-3
d_gene: TRBD1
CDR3nt: TGCGCCAGCAGCCACAGACAGGGGGACACAGATACGCAGTATTTT
CDR3aa: CASSHRQGDTDTQYF

abundance: -
v_gene: TRBV10-3
j_gene: TRBJ1-3
d_gene: -
CDR3nt: TGTGCCATCAGTTATCAAACCTCTGGAAACACCATATATTTT
CDR3aa: CAISYQTSGNTIYF

abundance: few
v_gene: TRBV10-1
j_gene: TRBJ2-1
d_gene: -
CDR3nt: TGCGCCAGCTCTAGCTCCAGCTCCTACAATGAGCAGTTCTTC
CDR3aa: CASSSSSSYNEQFF

abundance: -
v_gene: TRBV15
j_gene: TRBJ2-1
d_gene: TRBD2
CDR3nt: TGTGCCACCAGCAGAGATGGCGGGAGGGCGGTTCGAGAGCAGTTCTTC
CDR3aa: CATSRDGGRAVREQFF